This T cell receptor beta chain is drawn from a study of immune evolution from preneoplasia to lung adenocarcinoma. In the study overall: HLA loss of heterozygosity: about 7% AIS, more than 14% MIA, about 35% ADC, none AAH. Study conclusions and caveats: KRAS-mutant nodules had the highest T cell clonality. Clonality was highest in normal lung, lower in later-stage lesions apparently.

With respect to this clone: What it recognizes is unknown.

Sequencing used immunoSEQ multiplex PCR; TCRdb keeps in-frame clones, though not all of them. The data show 20,000 to 25,000 clones, roughly 76% seen once. The sequencing input was FFPE invasive lung adenocarcinoma tissue. The origin of this receptor is a person aged 55 to 75 with lung adenocarcinoma.

CDR3 protein: CASSRARRIETQYF. CDR3 coding DNA: TGTGCCAGCAGCCGAGCCAGGAGGATCGAGACCCAGTACTTC. The chain combines TRBV7-9 with TRBJ2-5, with D possibly TRBD2 on 5 matching bases. This CDR3 has 14 residues. Germline assignment: CDR1 SEHNR and CDR2 FQNEAQ (reference sequence). V lost 5 bases and J lost 5, with 15 bases in between.